One and the same sample provided the 17 T cell receptor beta chains below, sequenced in a study of cytomegalovirus exposure and HLA in healthy donors. Researchers ran the PCR with 60 Vbeta and 13 Jbeta primers. Sequenced by immunoSEQ multiplex PCR; TCRdb stores in-frame clones only, minus some. The sample consists of around 120,000 clones, 65% to 80% of them appearing once. Sequences were obtained from PBMCs. The receptors shown here come from a man aged 55 to 70 in good health and CMV-seropositive.

The CDR3 nucleotides are TGCGCCAGCAGCTATCGACAGGAGGCTTCCGGCTACACCTTC. It yields the protein CASSYRQEASGYTF. V is TRBV5-1 and J is TRBJ1-2; a possible D gene is TRBD1 (6 bases). Germline assignment: CDR1 SGHRS and CDR2 YFSETQ. V was trimmed by 3 bases and J by 8 bases, leaving 17 bases between them. The CDR3 contains 14 residues.

The chain links TRBV7-9 to TRBJ2-7, with 8 bases fitting TRBD2. This CDR3 contains 14 residues. After removal of 6 bases from V and 3 bases from J, the junction contained 7 bases not matched to a gene. CDR1 is SEHNR, CDR2 FQNEAQ, per germline (reference sequence). DNA for the CDR3: TGTGCCAGCAGTTTTTCCGGGAGGGACTACGAGCAGTACTTC. Translated: CASSFSGRDYEQYF. The variable domain in full, completed from reference TRBV7-9 and TRBJ2-7, reads DTGVSQNPRHKITKRGQNVTFRCDPISEHNRLYWYRQTLGQGPEFLTYFQNEAQLEKSRLLSDRFSAERPKGSFSTLEIQRTEQGDSAMYLCASSFSGRDYEQYFGPGTRLTVT.

The chain recombines TRBV5-1 with TRBJ1-2, with D unresolved. CDR3 length: 14 amino acids. CDR1 and CDR2 (germline): SGHRS, YFSETQ. Between the trimmed V and J ends, which lost 0 bases and 4 bases, there was a span of 10 bases. This chain's CDR3 is CASSLGGGTYGYTF. CDR3 nucleotides: TGCGCCAGCAGCTTGGGTGGCGGAACCTATGGCTACACCTTC. The full variable domain, in which reference TRBV5-1 and TRBJ1-2 provide the parts outside the CDR3, is KAGVTQTPRYLIKTRGQQVTLSCSPISGHRSVSWYQQTPGQGLQFLFEYFSETQRNKGNFPGRFSGRQFSNSRSEMNVSTLELGDSALYLCASSLGGGTYGYTFGSGTRLTVV.

The V and J genes are TRBV6-1 and TRBJ1-3, with 7 bases matching TRBD1. CDR1 is MNHNS, CDR2 SASEGT, per germline. This CDR3 contains 17 residues. V lost 4 bases and J lost 0; bases outside the gene matches: 9. CDR3 sequence (DNA): TGTGCCAGCAGTGCTAGCCCACAGGGGTACTCTGGAAACACCATATATTTT. It translates to CASSASPQGYSGNTIYF.

This chain uses TRBV14 with TRBJ2-7; 7 nucleotides line up with TRBD1. Germline values: CDR1 SGHDN, CDR2 FVKESK. J lost 6 bases, V lost 1 base, and 6 bases had no gene match. The CDR3 covers 14 residues. The CDR3 reads CASSQGQGPLEQYF. Here the CDR3 DNA reads TGTGCCAGCAGCCAAGGACAGGGACCCCTCGAGCAGTACTTC.

The chain carries TRBV7-3 and TRBJ2-3; D is perhaps TRBD2 (6 bases). Germline assignment: CDR1 SGHTA and CDR2 FQGTGA. Trimming left V 4 bases short and J 1 base short, with 12 bases between. The CDR3 runs 15 residues. The CDR3 here is CASSSSSVGTDTQYF. The CDR3 DNA is TGTGCCAGCAGCTCCTCTAGCGTAGGCACAGATACGCAGTATTTT.

This clone was observed a handful of times. The rearrangement uses TRBV2 and TRBJ2-7; 15 positions match TRBD2. This CDR3 spans 16 amino acids. Germline V gene sequence: CDR1 SNHLY, CDR2 FYNNEI. Trimming took 5 bases from V and 0 from J; bases not matched to a gene: 2. The DNA of the CDR3 is TGTGCCAGCAGTAGGGGACTAGCGGGAGGCTCCTACGAGCAGTACTTC. Encoded protein: CASSRGLAGGSYEQYF.

This clone was seen more than once but under ten times. This chain uses TRBV6-1 with TRBJ2-5, with a weak D call TRBD1 (6 bases). V was pared by 4 bases and J by 5 bases, with 20 bases between. The CDR3 is 16 residues long. Germline V lookup: CDR1 MNHNS, CDR2 SASEGT. The CDR3 bases are TGTGCCAGCAGTGTGCTGGGGGCCCGAACCCGGGAGACCCAGTACTTC. Residues: CASSVLGARTRETQYF.

The rearrangement uses TRBV5-4 and TRBJ2-6; 12 bases are shared with TRBD1. Losses at the gene ends were 7 bases for V and 4 bases for J; bases not matched to a gene: 9. The germline V gene encodes CDR1 SGHNT and CDR2 YYREEE (reference sequence). The CDR3 consists of 17 residues. The CDR3 region is CASAWDRGRSGANVLTF. CDR3 nucleotide sequence: TGTGCCAGCGCCTGGGACAGGGGGCGCTCAGGGGCCAACGTCCTGACTTTC. Using reference TRBV5-4 and TRBJ2-6 for the parts outside the CDR3, the full variable domain is ETGVTQSPTHLIKTRGQQVTLRCSSQSGHNTVSWYQQALGQGPQFIFQYYREEENGRGNFPPRFSGLQFPNYSSELNVNALELDDSALYLCASAWDRGRSGANVLTFGAGSRLTVL.

The gene calls are TRBV5-1 and TRBJ1-5; D is perhaps TRBD1 (6 bases). Germline V gives CDR1 SGHRS, CDR2 YFSETQ. The CDR3 consists of 14 residues. Trimming removed 4 bases at V and 6 bases at J, with 14 bases between. The CDR3 spells CASSPGGGGQPQHF. The DNA for the CDR3 is TGCGCCAGCAGCCCGGGAGGGGGGGGTCAGCCCCAGCATTTT.

The chain couples TRBV4-1 to TRBJ2-1, with 8 bases fitting TRBD2. From germline, CDR1 is MGHRA and CDR2 YSYEKL. CDR3 size: 17 residues. J lost 3 bases, V lost 4 bases, and 11 bases had no gene match. The DNA for the CDR3 is TGCGCCAGCAGCCGAAAGGAGGTAGCGGGGTTCTACAATGAGCAGTTCTTC. Encoded protein: CASSRKEVAGFYNEQFF.

The sample holds one count of this clone. The rearrangement links TRBV5-4 to TRBJ1-2; D is undetermined. Trimming cost V 0 bases and J 4 bases, with 19 bases left between them. CDR1 and CDR2 (germline): SGHNT, YYREEE (reference sequence). This CDR3 has 17 amino acids. The CDR3 nucleotides read TGTGCCAGCAGCTTGGGCCTCGCACGCGGAGGTGGCTATGGCTACACCTTC. Translation gives CASSLGLARGGGYGYTF.

As to this clone: Germline is not matched at one junction end, which may reflect a read error. The chain employs TRBV27 and TRBJ1-4; possible D gene TRBD1, 6 bases. Germline loops: CDR1 MNHEY, CDR2 SMNVEV (reference sequence). The CDR3 spans 15 residues. The CDR3 loop is CASSVSTGLSEKLFF. DNA of the CDR3: TGTGCCAGCAGTGTATCGACAGGCCTAAGTGAAAAACTGTTTTTT.

The chain couples TRBV4-1 to TRBJ2-1, with unresolved D. The CDR3 consists of 12 residues. In germline, CDR1 is MGHRA, CDR2 YSYEKL. The germline V and J ends were trimmed by 4 bases and 7 bases, with 8 bases remaining between them. CDR3 nucleotide sequence: TGCGCCAGCAGCCCCTCTTTGAATGAGCAGTTCTTC. Translated, it gives CASSPSLNEQFF.

The J gene is TRBJ1-4, the V gene TRBV4-2; 9 bases agree with TRBD1. The CDR3 spans 15 residues. With V trimmed by 3 bases and J by 8 bases, 7 bases remained unmatched. The germline V gene encodes CDR1 LGHNA and CDR2 YNFKEQ. CDR3 DNA sequence: TGTGCCAGCAGCCACAAGACAGGGGGAGACGAAAAACTGTTTTTT. Its translation: CASSHKTGGDEKLFF.

V is TRBV19 and J is TRBJ2-7; possible D gene TRBD1, 6 bases. The CDR3 is 17 amino acids. The V end was cut by 0 bases, the J end by 5 bases, with 20 bases between. Germline CDR1 reads LNHDA; CDR2 reads SQIVND (reference sequence). Written as DNA, the CDR3 is TGTGCCAGTAGTATAGATTATAAAAGGGCAGGGGACCACGAGCAGTACTTC. It codes for CASSIDYKRAGDHEQYF.

The chain links TRBV5-1 to TRBJ1-2; 8 bases agree with TRBD1. There are 15 residues in the CDR3. Looked up from germline, CDR1 is SGHRS and CDR2 is YFSETQ. V shed 2 bases, J shed 6 bases, and the junction held 9 bases outside the gene matches. CDR3 nucleotides: TGCGCCAGCAGCTTTCTACCGGACAGGGAGGATGGCTACACCTTC. Protein sequence: CASSFLPDREDGYTF.